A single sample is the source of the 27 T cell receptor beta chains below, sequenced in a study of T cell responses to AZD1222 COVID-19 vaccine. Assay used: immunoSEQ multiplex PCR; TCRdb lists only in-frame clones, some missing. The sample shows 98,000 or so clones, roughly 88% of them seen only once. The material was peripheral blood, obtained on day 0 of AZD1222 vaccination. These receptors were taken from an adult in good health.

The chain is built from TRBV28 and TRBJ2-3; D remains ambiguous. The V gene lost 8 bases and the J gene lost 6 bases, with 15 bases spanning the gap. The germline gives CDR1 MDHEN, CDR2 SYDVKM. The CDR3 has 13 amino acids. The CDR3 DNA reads TGTGCCAGCGGATATTATCCTTATGATACGCAGTATTTT. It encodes CASGYYPYDTQYF. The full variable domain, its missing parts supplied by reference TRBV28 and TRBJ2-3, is DVKVTQSSRYLVKRTGEKVFLECVQDMDHENMFWYRQDPGLGLRLIYFSYDVKMKEKGDIPEGYSVSREKKERFSLILESASTNQTSMYLCASGYYPYDTQYFGPGTRLTVL.

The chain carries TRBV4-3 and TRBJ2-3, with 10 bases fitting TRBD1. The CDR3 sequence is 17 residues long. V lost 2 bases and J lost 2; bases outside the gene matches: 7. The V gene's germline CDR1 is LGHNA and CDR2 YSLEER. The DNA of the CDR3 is TGCGCCAGCAGCCAATCAGGACAGGGGGTGAACACAGATACGCAGTATTTT. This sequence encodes CASSQSGQGVNTDTQYF.

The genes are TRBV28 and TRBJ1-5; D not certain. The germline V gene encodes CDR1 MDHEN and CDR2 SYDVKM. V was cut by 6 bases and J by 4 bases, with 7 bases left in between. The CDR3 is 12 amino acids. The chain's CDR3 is CASSNSNQPQHF. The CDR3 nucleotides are TGTGCCAGCAGCAACTCGAATCAGCCCCAGCATTTT.

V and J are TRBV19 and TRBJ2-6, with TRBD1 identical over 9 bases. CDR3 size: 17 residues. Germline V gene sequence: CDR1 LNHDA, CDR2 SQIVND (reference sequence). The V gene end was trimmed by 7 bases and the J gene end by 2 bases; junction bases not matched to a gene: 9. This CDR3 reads CASTSRGQGTGANVLTF. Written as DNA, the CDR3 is TGTGCCAGTACCAGTCGGGGACAGGGAACTGGGGCCAACGTCCTGACTTTC.

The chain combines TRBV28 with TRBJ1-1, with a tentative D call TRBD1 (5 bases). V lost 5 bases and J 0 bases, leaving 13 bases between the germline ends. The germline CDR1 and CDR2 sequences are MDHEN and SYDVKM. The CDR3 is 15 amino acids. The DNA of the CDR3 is TGTGCCAGCAGTCGCCAACAGACAGTGAACACTGAAGCTTTCTTT. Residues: CASSRQQTVNTEAFF.

DNA for the CDR3: TGTGCCAGCAGCTTAGCGGGACTAGCGGGAGTCACAGATACGCAGTATTTT. Amino acid sequence: CASSLAGLAGVTDTQYF. The V gene is TRBV7-2, the J gene TRBJ2-3, with 14 bases that match TRBD2. With V trimmed by 0 bases and J by 2 bases, 1 base remained unmatched. The CDR3 runs 17 residues. The germline CDR1 and CDR2 sequences are SGHTA and FQGNSA.

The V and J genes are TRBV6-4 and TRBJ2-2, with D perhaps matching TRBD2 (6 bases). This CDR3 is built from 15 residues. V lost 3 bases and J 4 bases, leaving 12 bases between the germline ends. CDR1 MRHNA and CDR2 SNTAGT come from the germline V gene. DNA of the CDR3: TGTGCCAGCAGTGAAATGGGCGGGGTCACCGGGGAGCTGTTTTTT. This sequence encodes CASSEMGGVTGELFF.

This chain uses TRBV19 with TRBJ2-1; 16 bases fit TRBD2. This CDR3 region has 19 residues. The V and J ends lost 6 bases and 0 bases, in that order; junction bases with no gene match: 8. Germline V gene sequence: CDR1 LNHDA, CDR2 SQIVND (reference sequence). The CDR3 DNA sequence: TGTGCCAGTAGGGAGGGACTAGCGGGAGGGTCGAGCTCCTACAATGAGCAGTTCTTC. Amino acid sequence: CASREGLAGGSSSYNEQFF.

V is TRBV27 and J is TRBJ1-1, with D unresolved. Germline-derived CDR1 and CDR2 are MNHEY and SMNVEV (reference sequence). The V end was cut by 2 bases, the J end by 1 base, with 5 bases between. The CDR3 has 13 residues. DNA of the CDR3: TGTGCCAGCAGTTTACTTGGGAACACTGAAGCTTTCTTT. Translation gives CASSLLGNTEAFF.

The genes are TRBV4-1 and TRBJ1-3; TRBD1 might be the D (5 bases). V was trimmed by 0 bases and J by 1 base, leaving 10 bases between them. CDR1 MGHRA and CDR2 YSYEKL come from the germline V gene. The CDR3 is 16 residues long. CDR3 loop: CASSQDRGASGNTIYF. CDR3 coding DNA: TGCGCCAGCAGCCAAGATAGAGGGGCGTCTGGAAACACCATATATTTT.

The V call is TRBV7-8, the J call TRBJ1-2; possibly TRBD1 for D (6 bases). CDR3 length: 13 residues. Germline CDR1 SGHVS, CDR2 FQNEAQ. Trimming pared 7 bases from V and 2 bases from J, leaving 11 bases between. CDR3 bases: TGTGCCAGCAAGGACAGCTGGAACTATGGCTACACCTTC. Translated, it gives CASKDSWNYGYTF.

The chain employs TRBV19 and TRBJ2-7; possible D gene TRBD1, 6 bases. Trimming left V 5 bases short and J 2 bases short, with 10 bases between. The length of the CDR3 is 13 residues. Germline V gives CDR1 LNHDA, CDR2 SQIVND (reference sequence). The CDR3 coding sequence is TGTGCCAGTAGTGAACAGGGTCCCTACGAGCAGTACTTC. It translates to CASSEQGPYEQYF.

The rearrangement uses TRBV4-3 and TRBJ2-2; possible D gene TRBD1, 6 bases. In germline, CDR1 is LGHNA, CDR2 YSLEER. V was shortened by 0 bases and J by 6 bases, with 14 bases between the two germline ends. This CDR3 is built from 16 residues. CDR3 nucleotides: TGCGCCAGCAGCCAAGATTCCCTTCCAGGGGCCGGGGAGCTGTTTTTT. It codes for CASSQDSLPGAGELFF.

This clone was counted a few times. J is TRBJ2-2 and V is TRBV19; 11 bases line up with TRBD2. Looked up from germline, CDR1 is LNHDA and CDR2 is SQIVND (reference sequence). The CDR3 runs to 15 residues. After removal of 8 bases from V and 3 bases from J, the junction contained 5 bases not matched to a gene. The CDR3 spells CASRTSGQYTGELFF. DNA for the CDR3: TGTGCCAGTCGGACTAGCGGGCAATACACCGGGGAGCTGTTTTTT.

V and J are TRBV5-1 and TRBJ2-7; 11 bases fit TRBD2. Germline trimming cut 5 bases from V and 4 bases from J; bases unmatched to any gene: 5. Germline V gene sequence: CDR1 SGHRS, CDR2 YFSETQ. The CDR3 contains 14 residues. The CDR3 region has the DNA TGCGCCAGCAGACCTCTAGCGGGAGGTTACGAGCAGTACTTC. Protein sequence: CASRPLAGGYEQYF. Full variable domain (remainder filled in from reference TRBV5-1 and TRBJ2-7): KAGVTQTPRYLIKTRGQQVTLSCSPISGHRSVSWYQQTPGQGLQFLFEYFSETQRNKGNFPGRFSGRQFSNSRSEMNVSTLELGDSALYLCASRPLAGGYEQYFGPGTRLTVT.

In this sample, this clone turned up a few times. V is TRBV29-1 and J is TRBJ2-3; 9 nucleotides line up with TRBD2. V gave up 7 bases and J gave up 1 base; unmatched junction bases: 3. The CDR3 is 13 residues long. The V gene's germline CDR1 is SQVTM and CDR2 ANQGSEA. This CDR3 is CSALAGGTDTQYF. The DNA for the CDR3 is TGCAGCGCTTTAGCGGGAGGCACAGATACGCAGTATTTT.

Here the CDR3 DNA reads TGTGCCAGCAGTGAATCTGGGACTATGACAGATACGCAGTATTTT. Amino acids: CASSESGTMTDTQYF. The V call is TRBV25-1, the J call TRBJ2-3, with 7 bases matching TRBD2. The CDR3 runs to 15 residues. Losses at the gene ends were 1 base for V and 3 bases for J; bases not matched to a gene: 4. Germline CDR1 reads MGHDK; CDR2 reads SYGVNS.

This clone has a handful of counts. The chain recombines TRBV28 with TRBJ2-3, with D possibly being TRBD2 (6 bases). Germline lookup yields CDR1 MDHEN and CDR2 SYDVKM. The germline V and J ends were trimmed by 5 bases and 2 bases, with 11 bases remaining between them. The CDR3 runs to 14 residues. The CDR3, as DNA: TGTGCCAGCAGTCCCGGAGGGTTCACAGATACGCAGTATTTT. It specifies CASSPGGFTDTQYF.

The CDR3 protein is CASSDMGRGGTDTQYF. The CDR3, as DNA: TGTGCCAGCAGTGATATGGGTCGGGGGGGTACAGATACGCAGTATTTT. The V call is TRBV28, the J call TRBJ2-3; 8 bases line up with TRBD2. Germline-derived CDR1 and CDR2 are MDHEN and SYDVKM. The length of the CDR3 is 16 residues. V lost 5 bases to trimming and J lost 3 bases; unmatched junction nucleotides: 10.

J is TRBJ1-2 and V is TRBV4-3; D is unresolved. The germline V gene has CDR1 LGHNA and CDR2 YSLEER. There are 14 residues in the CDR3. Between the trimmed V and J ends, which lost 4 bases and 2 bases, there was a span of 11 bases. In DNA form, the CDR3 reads TGCGCCAGCAGCCGAACGGACGGAAACTATGGCTACACCTTC. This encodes CASSRTDGNYGYTF.

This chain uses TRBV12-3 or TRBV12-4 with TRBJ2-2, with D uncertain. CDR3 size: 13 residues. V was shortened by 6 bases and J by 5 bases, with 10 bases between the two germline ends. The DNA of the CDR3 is TGTGCCAGCAGATCCTGGGCGACCGGGGAGCTGTTTTTT. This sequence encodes CASRSWATGELFF.

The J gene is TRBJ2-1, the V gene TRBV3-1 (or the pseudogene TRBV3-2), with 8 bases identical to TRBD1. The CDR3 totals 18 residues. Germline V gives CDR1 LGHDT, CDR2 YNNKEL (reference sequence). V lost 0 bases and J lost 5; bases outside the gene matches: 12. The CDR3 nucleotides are TGTGCCAGCAGCCAAGAAGCGTATCGACAGGGGCTTGACAATGAGCAGTTCTTC. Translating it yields CASSQEAYRQGLDNEQFF.

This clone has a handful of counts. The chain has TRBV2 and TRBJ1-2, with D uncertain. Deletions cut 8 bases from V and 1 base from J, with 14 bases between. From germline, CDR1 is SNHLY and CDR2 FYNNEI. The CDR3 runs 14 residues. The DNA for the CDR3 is TGTGCCAGCGTCGAGGGTGGTGTTAACTATGGCTACACCTTC. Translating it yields CASVEGGVNYGYTF.

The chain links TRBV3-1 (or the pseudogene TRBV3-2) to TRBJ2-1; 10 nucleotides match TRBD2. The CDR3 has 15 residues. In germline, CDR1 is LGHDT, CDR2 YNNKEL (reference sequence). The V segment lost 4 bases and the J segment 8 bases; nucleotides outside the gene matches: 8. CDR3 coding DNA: TGTGCCAGCAGCCTAGGGCCTAGCGGGGGTGATGAGCAGTTCTTC. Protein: CASSLGPSGGDEQFF.

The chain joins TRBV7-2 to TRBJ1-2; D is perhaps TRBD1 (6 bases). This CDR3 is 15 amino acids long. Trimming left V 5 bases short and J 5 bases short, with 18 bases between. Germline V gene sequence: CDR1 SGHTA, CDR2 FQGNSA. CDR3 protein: CASSPRGDGVYGYTF. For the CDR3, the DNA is TGTGCCAGCAGCCCGAGGGGGGACGGAGTATATGGCTACACCTTC.

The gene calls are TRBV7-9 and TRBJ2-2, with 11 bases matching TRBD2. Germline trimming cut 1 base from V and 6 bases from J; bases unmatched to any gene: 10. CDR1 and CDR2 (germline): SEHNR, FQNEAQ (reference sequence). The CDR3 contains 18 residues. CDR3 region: CASSLVTSGSRYPGELFF. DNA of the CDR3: TGTGCCAGCAGCTTAGTAACTAGCGGGAGTCGGTACCCCGGGGAGCTGTTTTTT.

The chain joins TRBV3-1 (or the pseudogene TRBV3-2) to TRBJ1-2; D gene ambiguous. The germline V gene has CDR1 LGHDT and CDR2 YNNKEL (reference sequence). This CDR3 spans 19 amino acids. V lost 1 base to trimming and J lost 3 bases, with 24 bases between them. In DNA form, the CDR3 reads TGTGCCAGCAGCCAAGTAGTGAGGACTAAAAAACAGAGCCACTATGGCTACACCTTC. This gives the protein CASSQVVRTKKQSHYGYTF.